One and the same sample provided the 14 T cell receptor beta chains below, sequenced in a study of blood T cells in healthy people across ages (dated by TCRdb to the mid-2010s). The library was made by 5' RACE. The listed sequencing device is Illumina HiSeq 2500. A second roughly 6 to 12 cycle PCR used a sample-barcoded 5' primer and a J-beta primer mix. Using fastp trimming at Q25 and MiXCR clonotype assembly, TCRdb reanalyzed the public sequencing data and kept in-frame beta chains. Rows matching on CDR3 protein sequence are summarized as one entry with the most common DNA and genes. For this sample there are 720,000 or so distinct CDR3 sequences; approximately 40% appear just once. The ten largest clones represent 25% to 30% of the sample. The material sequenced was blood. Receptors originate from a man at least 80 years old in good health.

CDR3 sequence (DNA): TGTGCCAGCAGGGGACAGGACAATGAGCAGTACTTC. Translation gives CASRGQDNEQYF. The chain links TRBV6-2 or TRBV6-3 to TRBJ2-1; 8 nucleotides match TRBD1. The tail of the sequence fits TRBJ2-7 better, so the J call may be wrong. The CDR3 contains 12 residues. Germline values: CDR1 MNHEY, CDR2 SVGEGT.

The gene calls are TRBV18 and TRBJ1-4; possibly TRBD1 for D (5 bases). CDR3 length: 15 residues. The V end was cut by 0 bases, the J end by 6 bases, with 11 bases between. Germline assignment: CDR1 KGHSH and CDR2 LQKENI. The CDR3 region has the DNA TGTGCCAGCTCACCACCTCCACGGGACGATGAAAAACTGTTTTTT. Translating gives CASSPPPRDDEKLFF.

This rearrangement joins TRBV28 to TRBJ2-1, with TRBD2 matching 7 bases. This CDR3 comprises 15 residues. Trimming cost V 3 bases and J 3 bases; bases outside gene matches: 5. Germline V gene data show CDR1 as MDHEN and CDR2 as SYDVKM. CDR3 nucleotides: TGTGCCAGCAGTTTGGGAGGGACTAACTACAATGAGCAGTTCTTC. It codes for CASSLGGTNYNEQFF.

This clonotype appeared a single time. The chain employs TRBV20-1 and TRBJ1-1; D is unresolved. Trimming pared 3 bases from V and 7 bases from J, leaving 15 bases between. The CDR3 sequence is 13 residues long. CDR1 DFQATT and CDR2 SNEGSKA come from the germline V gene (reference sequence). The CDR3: CSASSALRGEAFF. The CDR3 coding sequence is TGCAGTGCTAGTTCTGCCCTTCGGGGTGAAGCTTTCTTT.

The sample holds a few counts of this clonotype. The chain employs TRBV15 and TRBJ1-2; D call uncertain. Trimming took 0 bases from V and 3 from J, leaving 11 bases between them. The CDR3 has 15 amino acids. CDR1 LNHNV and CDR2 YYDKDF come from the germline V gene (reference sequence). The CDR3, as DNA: TGTGCCACCAGCAGAGACGCCTCGGTTGACTATGGCTACACCTTC. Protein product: CATSRDASVDYGYTF.

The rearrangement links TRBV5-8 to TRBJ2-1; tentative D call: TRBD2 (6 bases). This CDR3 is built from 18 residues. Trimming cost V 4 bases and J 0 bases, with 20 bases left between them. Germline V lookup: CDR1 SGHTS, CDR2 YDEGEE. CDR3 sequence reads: CASSPRASDGGSYNEQFF. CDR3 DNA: TGTGCCAGCAGCCCTAGGGCCTCGGACGGGGGCTCCTACAATGAGCAGTTCTTC.

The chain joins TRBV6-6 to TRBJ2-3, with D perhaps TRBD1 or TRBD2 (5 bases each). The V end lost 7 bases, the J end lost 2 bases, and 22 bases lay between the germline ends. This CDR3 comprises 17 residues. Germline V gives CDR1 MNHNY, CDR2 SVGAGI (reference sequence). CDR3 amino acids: CASTDNRDPGYTDTQYF. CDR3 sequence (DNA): TGTGCCAGCACCGATAACCGGGACCCTGGTTACACAGATACGCAGTATTTT.

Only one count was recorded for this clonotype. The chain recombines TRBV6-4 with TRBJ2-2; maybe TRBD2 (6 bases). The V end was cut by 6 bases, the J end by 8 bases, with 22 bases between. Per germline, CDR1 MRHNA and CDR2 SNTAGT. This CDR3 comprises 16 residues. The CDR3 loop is CASSPKGGGSKGELFF. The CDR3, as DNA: TGTGCCAGCAGCCCTAAAGGAGGAGGGTCCAAGGGGGAGCTGTTTTTT.

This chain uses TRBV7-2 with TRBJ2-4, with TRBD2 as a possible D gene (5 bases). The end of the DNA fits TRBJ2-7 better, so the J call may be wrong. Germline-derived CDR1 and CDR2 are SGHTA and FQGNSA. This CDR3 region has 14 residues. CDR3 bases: TGTGCCAGCAGCTTACAACACGGAGGATGCGAGCAGTACTTC. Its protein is CASSLQHGGCEQYF.

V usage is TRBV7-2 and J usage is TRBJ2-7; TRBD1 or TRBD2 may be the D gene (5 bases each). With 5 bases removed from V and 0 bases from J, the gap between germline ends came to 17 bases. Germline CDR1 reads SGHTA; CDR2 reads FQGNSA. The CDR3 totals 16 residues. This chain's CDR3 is CASSPTGRGSSYEQYF. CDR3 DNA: TGTGCCAGCAGCCCAACGGGACGGGGATCCTCCTACGAGCAGTACTTC.

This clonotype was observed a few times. The chain's CDR3 is CSVRSRAGKTGELFF. The DNA for the CDR3 is TGCAGTGTTCGAAGCCGCGCAGGAAAAACCGGGGAGCTGTTTTTT. The chain joins TRBV20-1 to TRBJ2-2; D call uncertain. Per germline, CDR1 DFQATT and CDR2 SNEGSKA (reference sequence). Trimming took 7 bases from V and 5 from J, leaving 20 bases between them. This CDR3 is 15 amino acids long.

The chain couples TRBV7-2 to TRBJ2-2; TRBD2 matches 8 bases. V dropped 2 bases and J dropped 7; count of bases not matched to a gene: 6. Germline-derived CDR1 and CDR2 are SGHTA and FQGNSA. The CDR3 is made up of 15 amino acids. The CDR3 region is CASSLSGRFSGELFF. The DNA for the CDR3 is TGTGCCAGCAGCTTAAGCGGGAGATTTAGCGGGGAGCTGTTTTTT.

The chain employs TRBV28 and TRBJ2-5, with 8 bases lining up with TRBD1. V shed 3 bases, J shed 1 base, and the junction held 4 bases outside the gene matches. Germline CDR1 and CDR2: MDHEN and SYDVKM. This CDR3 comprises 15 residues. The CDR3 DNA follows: TGTGCCAGCAGTTTCCCGGGACAGGTCCAAGAGACCCAGTACTTC. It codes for CASSFPGQVQETQYF.

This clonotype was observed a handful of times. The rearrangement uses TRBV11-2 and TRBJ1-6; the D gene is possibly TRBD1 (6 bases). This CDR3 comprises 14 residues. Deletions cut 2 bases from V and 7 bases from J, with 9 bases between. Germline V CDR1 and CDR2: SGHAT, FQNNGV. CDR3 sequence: CASSLPGENSPLHF. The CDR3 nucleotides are TGTGCCAGCAGCTTACCAGGGGAAAATTCACCCCTCCACTTT.